Listed here are 20 T cell receptor beta chains from one sample, sequenced in a study of T cells after yellow fever vaccination. TCRdb re-derived calls from the 5' RACE reads in MiXCR, one entry per CDR3 protein. The repertoire holds about 110,000 distinct CDR3 sequences, with roughly 8.9% as singletons. The material was CD8+ T cells sorted from PBMCs, obtained 45 days after the yellow fever booster vaccination. The receptors here all came from a man between 25 and 39 years old who received the YFV17D yellow fever vaccine.

This clonotype was recorded at least ten times. The genes are TRBV20-1 and TRBJ2-1, with D unclear. CDR1 and CDR2 (germline): DFQATT, SNEGSKA (reference sequence). V lost 5 bases, J lost 4 bases, and 3 bases lay in between. This CDR3 spans 10 amino acids. CDR3 sequence (DNA): TGCAGTGCTCCTTACAATGAGCAGTTCTTC. It yields the protein CSAPYNEQFF.

The chain recombines TRBV12-3 or TRBV12-4 with TRBJ2-5; D may be TRBD1 (6 bases). The CDR3 spans 12 residues. V lost 6 bases and J lost 5, with 10 bases in between. CDR3 DNA sequence: TGTGCCAGCAGCAGGGGTGGGGAGACCCAGTACTTC. It is translated as CASSRGGETQYF.

This clonotype was counted only a few times. The chain combines TRBV7-3 with TRBJ2-4; D possibly uses TRBD1 or TRBD2 (6 bases each). V was pared by 5 bases and J by 1 base, with 12 bases between. Looked up from germline, CDR1 is SGHTA and CDR2 is FQGTGA. CDR3 size: 15 residues. The DNA for the CDR3 is TGTGCCAGCAGCCAAGGGGGGTTGGCCAAAAACATTCAGTACTTC. It is translated as CASSQGGLAKNIQYF. The full variable domain, completed using reference TRBV7-3 and TRBJ2-4, is GAGVSQTPSNKVTEKGKYVELRCDPISGHTALYWYRQSLGQGPEFLIYFQGTGAADDSGLPNDRFFAVRPEGSVSTLKIQRTERGDSAVYLCASSQGGLAKNIQYFGAGTRLSVL.

The rearrangement joins TRBV20-1 to TRBJ2-3, with no clear D. The CDR3 is made up of 14 amino acids. Germline V gene data show CDR1 as DFQATT and CDR2 as SNEGSKA (reference sequence). V was trimmed by 1 base and J by 2 bases, leaving 10 bases between them. CDR3 residues: CSARAVVVTDTQYF. CDR3 nucleotide sequence: TGCAGTGCTAGAGCGGTAGTGGTCACAGATACGCAGTATTTT.

This clonotype was detected many times. V and J are TRBV27 and TRBJ2-1; D is undetermined. The CDR3 is 13 residues long. Germline CDR1 and CDR2: MNHEY and SMNVEV (reference sequence). Trimming removed 2 bases from V and 4 bases from J, with 6 bases in between. The CDR3 spells CASSLTRYNEQFF. CDR3 in DNA: TGTGCCAGCAGTTTAACCAGGTACAATGAGCAGTTCTTC.

Concerning this clonotype itself: This could be a read error, since a much larger clone is one nucleotide away. The chain joins TRBV27 to TRBJ1-2; possible D gene TRBD1, 5 bases. Germline lookup yields CDR1 MNHEY and CDR2 SMNVEV (reference sequence). The CDR3 contains 14 residues. V shed 6 bases and J shed 10 bases, with 21 bases lying between them. The CDR3 nucleotides are TGTGCCAGCAGCCTCGGTGGTGACAGTGCAGACTACACCTTC. Amino acid sequence: CASSLGGDSADYTF.

This clonotype was observed a single time. A much larger clone differs from this one at a single base, so this may be a read error. The J gene is TRBJ2-1, the V gene TRBV20-1, with D perhaps assigned TRBD1 or TRBD2 (6 bases each). With 5 bases removed from V and 5 bases from J, the gap between germline ends came to 16 bases. There are 14 residues in the CDR3. Germline lookup yields CDR1 DFQATT and CDR2 SNEGSKA (reference sequence). CDR3 loop: CSAVRGASNNEQFF. DNA of the CDR3: TGCAGTGCTGTGAGGGGGGCTTCAAACAATGAGCAGTTCTTC.

This clonotype was counted many times. The chain links TRBV27 to TRBJ2-7; no clear D gene. Per the germline V gene, CDR1 is MNHEY and CDR2 is SMNVEV (reference sequence). Trimming cost V 0 bases and J 0 bases, with 9 bases left between them. The CDR3 runs 15 residues. The CDR3 bases are TGTGCCAGCAGTTTATCGACCACCCTCTCCTACGAGCAGTACTTC. Amino acids: CASSLSTTLSYEQYF.

This clonotype was seen many times. The chain recombines TRBV11-2 with TRBJ2-5, with 9 bases matching TRBD2. The J segment lost 3 bases and the V segment lost 5 bases, leaving 7 bases of the junction unmatched. The V gene's germline CDR1 is SGHAT and CDR2 FQNNGV. The CDR3 spans 15 residues. The CDR3 DNA follows: TGTGCCAGCAGCCCCAGCCGACTAGCGGAAGAGACCCAGTACTTC. Its protein is CASSPSRLAEETQYF.

The gene calls are TRBV27 and TRBJ2-1; D might be TRBD1 or TRBD2, each matching 5 bases. Looked up from germline, CDR1 is MNHEY and CDR2 is SMNVEV (reference sequence). V lost 8 bases and J 9 bases, leaving 20 bases between the germline ends. The CDR3 totals 14 residues. The CDR3 DNA reads as TGTGCCAGCCCCCGTCGTTCATTGAGGGGTGAGCAGTTCTTC. Protein sequence: CASPRRSLRGEQFF.

This clonotype was picked up many times. This rearrangement joins TRBV15 to TRBJ2-2, with D possibly matching TRBD2 (5 bases). Germline V gene data show CDR1 as LNHNV and CDR2 as YYDKDF (reference sequence). The CDR3 is 14 amino acids. Trimming removed 0 bases from V and 5 bases from J, with 7 bases in between. This chain's CDR3 is CATSRDRETGELFF. The CDR3 bases are TGTGCCACCAGCAGAGATAGGGAGACCGGGGAGCTGTTTTTT.

This clonotype was detected many times. The rearrangement joins TRBV29-1 to TRBJ2-4; D not resolved. This CDR3 is 14 amino acids long. The V and J ends lost 4 bases and 5 bases respectively, with 15 bases between them. Germline CDR1 and CDR2: SQVTM and ANQGSEA. This CDR3 is CSVGVGWEENIQYF. The CDR3 DNA sequence: TGCAGCGTTGGGGTGGGGTGGGAAGAAAACATTCAGTACTTC.

This clonotype was found many times. V usage is TRBV3-1 and J usage is TRBJ2-1, with D unresolved. V gave up 0 bases and J gave up 4 bases, with 7 bases separating them. The CDR3 consists of 14 residues. Germline CDR1 and CDR2: LGHDT and YNNKEL (reference sequence). The CDR3 is CASSQDEYYNEQFF. The CDR3 nucleotides are TGTGCCAGCAGCCAAGATGAGTATTACAATGAGCAGTTCTTC.

The chain combines TRBV7-2 with TRBJ2-7; a possible D gene is TRBD2 (6 bases). Germline V gene lookup returns CDR1 SGHTA and CDR2 FQGNSA. The CDR3 covers 15 residues. V lost 1 base to trimming and J lost 4 bases, with 14 bases between them. CDR3: CASSLGGGTGYEQYF. DNA of the CDR3: TGTGCCAGCAGCTTAGGCGGCGGGACTGGGTACGAGCAGTACTTC.

The V gene is TRBV28, the J gene TRBJ2-1; 7 bases align to TRBD1. Germline lookup yields CDR1 MDHEN and CDR2 SYDVKM. This CDR3 has 13 amino acids. Trimming removed 5 bases from V and 4 bases from J; junction bases left unmatched: 2. DNA of the CDR3: TGTGCCAGCAGTGGGGACAGATACAATGAGCAGTTCTTC. It encodes CASSGDRYNEQFF. Full variable domain (missing parts from reference TRBV28 and TRBJ2-1): DVKVTQSSRYLVKRTGEKVFLECVQDMDHENMFWYRQDPGLGLRLIYFSYDVKMKEKGDIPEGYSVSREKKERFSLILESASTNQTSMYLCASSGDRYNEQFFGPGTRLTVL.

This clonotype was found many times. This rearrangement joins TRBV29-1 to TRBJ2-3; 8 bases agree with TRBD1. The V gene's germline CDR1 is SQVTM and CDR2 ANQGSEA. CDR3 length equals 15 residues. The ends lost 3 bases at V and 4 bases at J; junction bases unmatched: 9. The CDR3 coding sequence is TGCAGCGTTGATCCTCGGACAGGGTCAGCAGATACGCAGTATTTT. The encoded protein is CSVDPRTGSADTQYF.

The chain recombines TRBV9 with TRBJ2-7; D gene uncertain. CDR1 is SGDLS and CDR2 is YYNGEE in the germline V gene. V dropped 0 bases and J dropped 3 bases, with 10 bases sitting between them. The CDR3 spans 14 residues. CDR3 sequence reads: CASSVGLSNYEQYF. CDR3 in DNA: TGTGCCAGCAGCGTAGGACTCAGCAACTACGAGCAGTACTTC.

This chain uses TRBV4-3 with TRBJ2-1; 7 bases line up with TRBD1. This CDR3 is 18 amino acids long. Germline assignment: CDR1 LGHNA and CDR2 YSLEER. V dropped 0 bases and J dropped 0; count of bases not matched to a gene: 8. CDR3 sequence reads: CASSQDGNRGYSYNEQFF. CDR3 bases: TGCGCCAGCAGCCAAGACGGGAACAGGGGCTACTCCTACAATGAGCAGTTCTTC.

This clonotype was seen many times. This sequence joins TRBV11-2 and TRBJ2-1, with 11 bases that match TRBD2. The CDR3 has 15 residues. V lost 6 bases, J lost 5 bases, and 6 bases stayed unmatched. Germline CDR1 and CDR2: SGHAT and FQNNGV. The CDR3 DNA reads TGTGCCAGCAGGACAACACTAGCGGGAGACAATGAGCAGTTCTTC. Protein: CASRTTLAGDNEQFF.

This clonotype occurred a few times. The V and J genes are TRBV15 and TRBJ2-7, with TRBD2 matching over 9 bases. J lost 4 bases, V lost 0 bases, and 10 bases had no gene match. The CDR3 runs to 17 residues. Per the germline V gene, CDR1 is LNHNV and CDR2 is YYDKDF (reference sequence). As DNA, the CDR3 is TGTGCCACCAGCAGAGATCCCCTTAGCGGGAGTATTTACGAGCAGTACTTC. Protein product: CATSRDPLSGSIYEQYF.